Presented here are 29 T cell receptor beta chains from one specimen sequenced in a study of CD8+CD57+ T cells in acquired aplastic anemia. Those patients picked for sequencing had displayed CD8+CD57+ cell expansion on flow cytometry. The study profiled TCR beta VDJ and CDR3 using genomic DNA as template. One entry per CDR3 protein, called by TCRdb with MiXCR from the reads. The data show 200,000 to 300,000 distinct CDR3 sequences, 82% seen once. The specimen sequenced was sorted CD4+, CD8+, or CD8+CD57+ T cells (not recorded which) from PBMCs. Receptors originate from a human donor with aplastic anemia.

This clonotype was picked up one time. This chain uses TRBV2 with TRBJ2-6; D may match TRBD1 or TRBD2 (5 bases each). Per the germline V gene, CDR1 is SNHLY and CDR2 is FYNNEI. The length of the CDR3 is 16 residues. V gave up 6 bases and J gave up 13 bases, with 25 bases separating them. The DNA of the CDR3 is TGTGCCAGCAGCTTGGAGGATAGCTACAAGGACAAGGTCCTGACTTTC. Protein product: CASSLEDSYKDKVLTF.

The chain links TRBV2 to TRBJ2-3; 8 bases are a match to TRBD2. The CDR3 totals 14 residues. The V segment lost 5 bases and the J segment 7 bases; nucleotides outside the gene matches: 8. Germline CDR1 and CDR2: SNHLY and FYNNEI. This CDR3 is CASSLAGGPNTQYF. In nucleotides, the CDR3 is TGTGCCAGCAGTTTGGCGGGGGGTCCGAATACGCAGTATTTT.

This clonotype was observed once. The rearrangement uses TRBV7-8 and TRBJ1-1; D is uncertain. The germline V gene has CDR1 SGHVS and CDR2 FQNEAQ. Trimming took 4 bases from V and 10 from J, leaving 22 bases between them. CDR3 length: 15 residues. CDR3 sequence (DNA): TGTGCCAGCAGCTCGGGGTCAGATACGCAGAATGTAGCTTTCTTT. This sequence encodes CASSSGSDTQNVAFF.

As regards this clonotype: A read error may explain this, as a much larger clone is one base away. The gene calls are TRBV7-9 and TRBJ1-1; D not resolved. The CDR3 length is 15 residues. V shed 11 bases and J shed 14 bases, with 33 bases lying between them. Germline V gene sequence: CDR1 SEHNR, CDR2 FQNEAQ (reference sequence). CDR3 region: CAYEVAVYQETQYFF. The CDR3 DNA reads TGTGCCTACGAGGTAGCGGTGTACCAAGAGACCCAGTACTTCTTT.

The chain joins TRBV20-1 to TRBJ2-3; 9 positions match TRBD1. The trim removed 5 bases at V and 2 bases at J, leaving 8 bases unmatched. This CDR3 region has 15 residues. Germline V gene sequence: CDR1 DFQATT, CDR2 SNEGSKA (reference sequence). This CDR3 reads CSAATGDRDTDTQYF. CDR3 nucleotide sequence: TGCAGTGCTGCCACAGGGGACAGGGACACAGATACGCAGTATTTT.

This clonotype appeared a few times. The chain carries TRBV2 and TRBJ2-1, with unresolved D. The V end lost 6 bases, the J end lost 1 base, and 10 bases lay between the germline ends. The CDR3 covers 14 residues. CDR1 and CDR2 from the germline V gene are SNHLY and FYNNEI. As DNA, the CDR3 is TGTGCCAGCAGCTCCCCCCCATCCTACAATGAGCAGTTCTTC. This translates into CASSSPPSYNEQFF.

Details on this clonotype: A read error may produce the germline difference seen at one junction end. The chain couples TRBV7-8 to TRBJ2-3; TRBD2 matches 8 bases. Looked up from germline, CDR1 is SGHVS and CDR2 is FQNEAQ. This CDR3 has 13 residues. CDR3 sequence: CASSVAGTPAKQF. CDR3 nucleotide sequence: TGTGCCAGCAGCGTAGCGGGAACTCCCGCGAAGCAGTTT.

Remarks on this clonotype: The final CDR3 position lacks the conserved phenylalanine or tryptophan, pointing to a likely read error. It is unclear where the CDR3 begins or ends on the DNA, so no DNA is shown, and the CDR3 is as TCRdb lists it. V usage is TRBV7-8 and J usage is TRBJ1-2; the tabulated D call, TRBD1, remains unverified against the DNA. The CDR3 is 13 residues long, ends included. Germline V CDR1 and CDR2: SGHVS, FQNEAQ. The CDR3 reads CASSFRPEGTALS.

The DNA of the CDR3 is TGTGCCAGCAGCTTGGAAGGCGCCTCCTACAATGGCCCCCTCCACTTT. Translated, it gives CASSLEGASYNGPLHF. The chain recombines TRBV7-2 with TRBJ1-6; D not resolved. With 3 bases removed from V and 13 bases from J, the gap between germline ends came to 22 bases. The CDR3 has 16 residues. CDR1 and CDR2 from the germline V gene are SGHTA and FQGNSA.

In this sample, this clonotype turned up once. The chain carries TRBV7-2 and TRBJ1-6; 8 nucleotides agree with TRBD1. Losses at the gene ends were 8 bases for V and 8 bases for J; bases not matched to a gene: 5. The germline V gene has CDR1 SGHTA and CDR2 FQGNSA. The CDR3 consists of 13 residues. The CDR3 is CASGTGKYSPLHF. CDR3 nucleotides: TGTGCCAGCGGGACAGGAAAGTATTCACCCCTCCACTTT.

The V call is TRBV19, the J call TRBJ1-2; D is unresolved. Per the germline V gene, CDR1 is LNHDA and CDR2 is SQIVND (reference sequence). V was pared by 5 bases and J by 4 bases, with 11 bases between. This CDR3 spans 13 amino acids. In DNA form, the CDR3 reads TGTGCCAGTAGTCCGAGGGCAGTCTATGGCTACACCTTC. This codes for CASSPRAVYGYTF.

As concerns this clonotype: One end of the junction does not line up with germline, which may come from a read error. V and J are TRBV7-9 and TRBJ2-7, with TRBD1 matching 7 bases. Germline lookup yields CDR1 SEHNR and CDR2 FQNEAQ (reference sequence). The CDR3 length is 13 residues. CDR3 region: CSARTGLNYEQYF. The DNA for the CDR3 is TGCAGCGCTAGGACAGGACTGAACTACGAGCAGTACTTC.

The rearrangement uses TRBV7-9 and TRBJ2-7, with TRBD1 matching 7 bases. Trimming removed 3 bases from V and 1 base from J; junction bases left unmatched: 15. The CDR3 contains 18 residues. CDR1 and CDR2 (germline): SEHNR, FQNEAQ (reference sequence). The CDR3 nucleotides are TGTGCCAGCAGCTTTGCGCGAGCCGGGACAGCCCTTTCCTACGAGCAGTACGTC. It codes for CASSFARAGTALSYEQYV.

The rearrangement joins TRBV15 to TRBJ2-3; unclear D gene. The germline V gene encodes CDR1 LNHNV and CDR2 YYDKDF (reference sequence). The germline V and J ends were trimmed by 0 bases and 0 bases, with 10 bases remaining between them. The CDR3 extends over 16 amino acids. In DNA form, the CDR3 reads TGTGCCACCAGCAGAGAATCCTCATTGAGCACAGATACGCAGTATTTT. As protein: CATSRESSLSTDTQYF.

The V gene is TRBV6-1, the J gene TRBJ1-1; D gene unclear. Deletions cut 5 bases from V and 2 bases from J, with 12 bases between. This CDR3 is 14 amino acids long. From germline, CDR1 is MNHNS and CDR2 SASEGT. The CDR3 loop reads CASSQAHRNTEAFF. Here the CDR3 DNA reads TGTGCCAGCAGTCAGGCCCACAGAAACACTGAAGCTTTCTTT.

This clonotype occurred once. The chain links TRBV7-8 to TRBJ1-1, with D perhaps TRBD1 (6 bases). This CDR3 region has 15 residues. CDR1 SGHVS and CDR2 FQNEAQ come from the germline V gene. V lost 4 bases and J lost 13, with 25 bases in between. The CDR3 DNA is TGTGCCAGCAGCTCAGCAGGGGATCTGGATACGGAATATTTCTTT. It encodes CASSSAGDLDTEYFF.

In DNA, the CDR3 is TGTGCCAGCAGTCGGGACAGACAAGCAGATACGCAGTATTTT. The encoded protein is CASSRDRQADTQYF. The genes are TRBV2 and TRBJ2-3, with 7 bases fitting TRBD1. Germline V gives CDR1 SNHLY, CDR2 FYNNEI. This CDR3 contains 14 residues. V was clipped by 5 bases and J by 4 bases; unmatched bases: 6.

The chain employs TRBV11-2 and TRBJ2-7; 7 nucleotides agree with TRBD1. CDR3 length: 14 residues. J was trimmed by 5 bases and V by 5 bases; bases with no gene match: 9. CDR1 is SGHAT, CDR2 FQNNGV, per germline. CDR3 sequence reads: CASSPLTGNHEQYF. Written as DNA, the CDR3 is TGTGCCAGCAGCCCCTTGACAGGGAACCACGAGCAGTACTTC.

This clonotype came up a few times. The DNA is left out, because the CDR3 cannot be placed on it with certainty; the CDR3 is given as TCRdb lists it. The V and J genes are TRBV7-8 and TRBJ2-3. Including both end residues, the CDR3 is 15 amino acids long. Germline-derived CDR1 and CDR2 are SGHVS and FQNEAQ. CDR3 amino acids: CASSLDGAEQYVGYF.

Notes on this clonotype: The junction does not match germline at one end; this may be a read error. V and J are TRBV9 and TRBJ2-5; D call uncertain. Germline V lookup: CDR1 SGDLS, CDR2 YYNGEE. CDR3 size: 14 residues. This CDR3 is CASSVGSARKQPHF. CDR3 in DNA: TGTGCCAGCAGCGTAGGGTCCGCCCGAAAGCAGCCGCACTTC.

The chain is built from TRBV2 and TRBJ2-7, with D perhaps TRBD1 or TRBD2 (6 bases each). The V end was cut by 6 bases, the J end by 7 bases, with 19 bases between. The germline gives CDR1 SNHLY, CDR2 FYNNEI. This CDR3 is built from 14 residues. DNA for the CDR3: TGTGCCAGCAGGGACGGGGGCACGGGGTCGGAGCAGTACTTC. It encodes CASRDGGTGSEQYF.

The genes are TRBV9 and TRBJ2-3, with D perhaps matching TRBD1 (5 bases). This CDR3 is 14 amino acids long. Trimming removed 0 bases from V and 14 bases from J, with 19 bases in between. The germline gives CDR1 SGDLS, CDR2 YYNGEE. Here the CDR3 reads CASSVGTGPYELYF. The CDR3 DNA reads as TGTGCCAGCAGCGTAGGCACAGGACCCTACGAGCTGTATTTT. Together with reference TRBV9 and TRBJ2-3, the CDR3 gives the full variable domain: DSGVTQTPKHLITATGQRVTLRCSPRSGDLSVYWYQQSLDQGLQFLIQYYNGEERAKGNILERFSAQQFPDLHSELNLSSLELGDSALYFCASSVGTGPYELYFGPGTRLTVL.

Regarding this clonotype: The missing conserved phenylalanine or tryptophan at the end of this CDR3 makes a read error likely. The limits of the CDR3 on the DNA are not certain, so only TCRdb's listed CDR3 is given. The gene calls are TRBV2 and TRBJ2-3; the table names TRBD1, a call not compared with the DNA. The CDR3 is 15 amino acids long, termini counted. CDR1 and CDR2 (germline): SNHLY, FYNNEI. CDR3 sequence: CASRGQAGQPQHQGD.

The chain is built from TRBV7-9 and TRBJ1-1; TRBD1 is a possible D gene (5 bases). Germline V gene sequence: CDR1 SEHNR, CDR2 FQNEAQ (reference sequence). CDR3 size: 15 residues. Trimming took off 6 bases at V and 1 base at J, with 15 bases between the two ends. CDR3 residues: CASSGAGEPNTEAFF. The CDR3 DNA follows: TGTGCCAGCAGTGGGGCGGGGGAGCCGAACACTGAAGCTTTCTTT. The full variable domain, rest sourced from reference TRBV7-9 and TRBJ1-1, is DTGVSQNPRHKITKRGQNVTFRCDPISEHNRLYWYRQTLGQGPEFLTYFQNEAQLEKSRLLSDRFSAERPKGSFSTLEIQRTEQGDSAMYLCASSGAGEPNTEAFFGQGTRLTVV.

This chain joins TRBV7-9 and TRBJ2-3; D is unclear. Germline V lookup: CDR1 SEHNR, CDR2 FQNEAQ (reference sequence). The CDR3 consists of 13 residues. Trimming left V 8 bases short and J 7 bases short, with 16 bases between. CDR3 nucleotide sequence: TGTGCCAGCGGGTTAGAAAGCAGATATACGCAGTATTTT. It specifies CASGLESRYTQYF. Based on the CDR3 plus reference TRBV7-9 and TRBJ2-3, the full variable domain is DTGVSQNPRHKITKRGQNVTFRCDPISEHNRLYWYRQTLGQGPEFLTYFQNEAQLEKSRLLSDRFSAERPKGSFSTLEIQRTEQGDSAMYLCASGLESRYTQYFGPGTRLTVL.

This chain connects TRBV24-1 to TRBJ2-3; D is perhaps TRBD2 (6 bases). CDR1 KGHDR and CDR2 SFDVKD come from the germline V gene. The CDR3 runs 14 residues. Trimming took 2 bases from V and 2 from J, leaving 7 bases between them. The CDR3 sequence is CATSDWRDTDTQYF. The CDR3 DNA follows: TGTGCCACCAGTGATTGGCGGGACACAGATACGCAGTATTTT.

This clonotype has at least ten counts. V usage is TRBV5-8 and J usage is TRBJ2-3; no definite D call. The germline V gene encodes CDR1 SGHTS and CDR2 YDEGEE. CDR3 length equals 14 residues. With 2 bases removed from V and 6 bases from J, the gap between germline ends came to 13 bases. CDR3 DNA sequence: TGTGCCAGCAGCTTTGCTAGAGGTCCCGATACGCAGTATTTT. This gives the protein CASSFARGPDTQYF.

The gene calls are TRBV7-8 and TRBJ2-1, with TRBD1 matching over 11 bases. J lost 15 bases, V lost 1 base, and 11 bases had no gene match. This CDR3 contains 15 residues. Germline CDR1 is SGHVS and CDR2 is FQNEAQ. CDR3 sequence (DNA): TGTGCCAGCAGCTTAGGGACAGGGGGCTCAAGCGATCCGTTCTTC. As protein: CASSLGTGGSSDPFF.

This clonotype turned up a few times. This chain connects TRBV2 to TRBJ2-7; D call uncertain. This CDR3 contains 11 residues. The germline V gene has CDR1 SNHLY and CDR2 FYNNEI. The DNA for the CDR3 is TGTGCCAGCAGTGACGGCCGGCTGCGAATAGTC. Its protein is CASSDGRLRIV.